This T cell receptor (beta chain) comes out of a study of Graves' ophthalmopathy and Graves' hyperthyroidism. Clinicians diagnosed using symptoms, serum thyroxine, TRAb, thyroid ultrasound and orbital computed tomography. RNA transcripts were the source from which TCR beta CDR3 regions were amplified. An opening RT-PCR round employed HTBI primers and preceded a second-round multiplex PCR. TCRdb reanalysed the multiplex PCR reads using MiXCR and keeps one entry per CDR3 protein. The data show about 400,000 distinct CDR3 sequences, approximately 20% seen once. Trimming removed 10 bases from V and 6 bases from J, with 19 bases in between. There are 15 residues in the CDR3. CDR1 LNHDA and CDR2 SQIVND come from the germline V gene (reference sequence).

The TCR originated in a woman between 18 and 29 years old with Graves' ophthalmopathy. V gene TRBV19 combines with J gene TRBJ1-6, with a tentative D call TRBD1 (5 bases). Source material: peripheral blood. The CDR3 loop is CATKRGDRTNSPLHF. The CDR3 DNA reads as TGTGCCACCAAGAGGGGTGACAGAACTAATTCACCCCTCCACTTT.